These T cell receptor beta chains were read from a single sample in a study of a mutant IDH1 vaccine in newly diagnosed glioma. Sequencing used immunoSEQ multiplex PCR; TCRdb keeps in-frame clones, though not all of them. The data hold around 56,000 clones, with more than 90% observed a single time. This specimen consisted of PBMCs, obtained from a glioma patient treated with radiotherapy, temozolomide or both. The receptors originated from a man between 45 and 60 years old with glioma. Each CDR3 is given with its conserved first and last residue. Each record gives: clone size, V gene, D gene, J gene, CDR3 protein, CDR3 DNA. D genes are given only for firm matches. Rows give clone size only sometimes, using once, few, many, or a class for an expanded clone.

clone_size: NA; v_call: TRBV9; d_call: TRBD1; j_call: TRBJ1-6; cdr3_aa: CASSVQGANSPLHF; cdr3_nt: TGTGCCAGCAGCGTACAGGGGGCGAATTCACCCCTCCACTTT
clone_size: NA; v_call: TRBV6-1; d_call: NA; j_call: TRBJ1-4; cdr3_aa: CASSPRDSTVQLFF; cdr3_nt: TGTGCCAGCAGTCCTCGGGACTCAACGGTTCAACTGTTTTTT
clone_size: NA; v_call: TRBV19; d_call: TRBD1; j_call: TRBJ1-5; cdr3_aa: CARTGGQDEEPQHF; cdr3_nt: TGTGCCAGGACGGGGGGACAGGACGAGGAGCCCCAGCATTTT
clone_size: NA; v_call: TRBV19; d_call: TRBD2; j_call: TRBJ2-7; cdr3_aa: CASSRPGLAGVSEQYF; cdr3_nt: TGTGCCAGTAGTAGACCGGGACTAGCGGGAGTTAGCGAGCAGTACTTC
clone_size: NA; v_call: TRBV4-2; d_call: NA; j_call: TRBJ1-3; cdr3_aa: CASSQGNPVGRSGNTIYF; cdr3_nt: TGTGCCAGCAGCCAAGGTAACCCGGTCGGCCGCTCTGGAAACACCATATATTTT
clone_size: NA; v_call: TRBV4-1; d_call: TRBD1; j_call: TRBJ2-7; cdr3_aa: CASSQGQGWSYEQYF; cdr3_nt: TGCGCCAGCAGCCAAGGACAGGGATGGTCCTACGAGCAGTACTTC
clone_size: NA; v_call: TRBV7-9; d_call: TRBD2; j_call: TRBJ2-7; cdr3_aa: CASSPPTSSGASYEQYF; cdr3_nt: TGTGCCAGCAGCCCACCAACTTCTAGCGGGGCCTCCTACGAGCAGTACTTC
clone_size: NA; v_call: TRBV19; d_call: NA; j_call: TRBJ1-2; cdr3_aa: CASRDSSYGYTF; cdr3_nt: TGTGCCAGTAGGGACAGCTCCTATGGCTACACCTTC
clone_size: NA; v_call: TRBV27; d_call: TRBD1; j_call: TRBJ2-6; cdr3_aa: CASSLSIGGAANVLTF; cdr3_nt: TGTGCCAGCAGTTTATCGATAGGGGGCGCGGCCAACGTCCTGACTTTC
clone_size: NA; v_call: TRBV5-1; d_call: TRBD1; j_call: TRBJ2-2; cdr3_aa: CASSLTGGLNTGELFF; cdr3_nt: TGCGCCAGCAGCTTGACAGGGGGCTTGAACACCGGGGAGCTGTTTTTT
clone_size: NA; v_call: TRBV29-1; d_call: NA; j_call: TRBJ2-1; cdr3_aa: CSVVWRAEQFF; cdr3_nt: TGCAGCGTTGTCTGGAGGGCCGAGCAGTTCTTC
clone_size: NA; v_call: TRBV7-9; d_call: NA; j_call: TRBJ1-4; cdr3_aa: CASTSPGVNEKLFF; cdr3_nt: TGTGCCAGCACCAGTCCCGGGGTTAATGAAAAACTGTTTTTT
clone_size: NA; v_call: TRBV27; d_call: NA; j_call: TRBJ2-7; cdr3_aa: CASSLSTTGSYEQYF; cdr3_nt: TGTGCCAGCAGTTTATCGACGACTGGCTCCTACGAGCAGTACTTC
clone_size: NA; v_call: TRBV5-1; d_call: TRBD1; j_call: TRBJ1-2; cdr3_aa: CASSPRTGDGYGYTF; cdr3_nt: TGCGCCAGCAGCCCTAGGACAGGGGACGGCTATGGCTACACCTTC
clone_size: NA; v_call: TRBV19; d_call: NA; j_call: TRBJ1-1; cdr3_aa: CASSIALASEAFF; cdr3_nt: TGTGCCAGTAGTATCGCTCTGGCCTCTGAAGCTTTCTTT
clone_size: once; v_call: TRBV5-1; d_call: TRBD1; j_call: TRBJ1-4; cdr3_aa: CASTQDRANEKLFF; cdr3_nt: TGCGCCAGCACCCAGGACAGGGCTAATGAAAAACTGTTTTTT
clone_size: NA; v_call: TRBV18; d_call: NA; j_call: TRBJ2-3; cdr3_aa: CASLFQGRTDTQYF; cdr3_nt: TGTGCCAGCCTCTTCCAGGGGAGGACAGATACGCAGTATTTT
clone_size: NA; v_call: TRBV11-3; d_call: TRBD1; j_call: TRBJ2-6; cdr3_aa: CASSQGQGRSGANVLTF; cdr3_nt: TGTGCCAGCAGCCAGGGACAGGGCCGCTCTGGGGCCAACGTCCTGACTTTC
clone_size: NA; v_call: TRBV6-1; d_call: NA; j_call: TRBJ2-6; cdr3_aa: CASSEQSSGANVLTF; cdr3_nt: TGTGCCAGCAGTGAACAGAGCTCTGGGGCCAACGTCCTGACTTTC
clone_size: NA; v_call: TRBV7-9; d_call: TRBD1; j_call: TRBJ1-2; cdr3_aa: CASSLTGTVLGGYTF; cdr3_nt: TGTGCCAGCAGCTTAACAGGGACAGTGCTCGGAGGCTACACCTTC
clone_size: NA; v_call: TRBV5-1; d_call: TRBD2; j_call: TRBJ2-2; cdr3_aa: CASSSTSGGAGTGELFF; cdr3_nt: TGCGCCAGCAGCTCGACTAGCGGGGGGGCCGGAACCGGGGAGCTGTTTTTT
clone_size: once; v_call: TRBV27; d_call: TRBD2; j_call: TRBJ2-2; cdr3_aa: CASSFNAGAGTGELFF; cdr3_nt: TGTGCCAGCAGTTTTAACGCGGGAGCGGGCACCGGGGAGCTGTTTTTT
clone_size: NA; v_call: TRBV5-5; d_call: NA; j_call: TRBJ2-5; cdr3_aa: CASNNIVGREVTQYF; cdr3_nt: TGTGCCAGCAACAACATTGTAGGCAGAGAGGTGACCCAGTACTTC
clone_size: NA; v_call: TRBV7-8; d_call: NA; j_call: TRBJ1-1; cdr3_aa: CASSDSDTEAFF; cdr3_nt: TGTGCCAGCAGCGACTCCGACACTGAAGCTTTCTTT
clone_size: NA; v_call: TRBV10-1; d_call: NA; j_call: TRBJ2-6; cdr3_aa: CASSELPSGANVLTF; cdr3_nt: TGCGCCAGCAGTGAGTTGCCTTCTGGGGCCAACGTCCTGACTTTC
clone_size: NA; v_call: TRBV2; d_call: NA; j_call: TRBJ2-3; cdr3_aa: CASSRQGRAQDTQYF; cdr3_nt: TGTGCCAGCAGTAGACAGGGGAGGGCACAGGATACGCAGTATTTT
clone_size: NA; v_call: TRBV5-1; d_call: NA; j_call: TRBJ2-1; cdr3_aa: CASSLQGTRGDEQFF; cdr3_nt: TGCGCCAGCAGCTTACAGGGCACCCGTGGGGATGAGCAGTTCTTC
clone_size: NA; v_call: TRBV7-9; d_call: NA; j_call: TRBJ1-1; cdr3_aa: CASSLPPNTEAFF; cdr3_nt: TGTGCCAGCAGCTTACCGCCGAACACTGAAGCTTTCTTT